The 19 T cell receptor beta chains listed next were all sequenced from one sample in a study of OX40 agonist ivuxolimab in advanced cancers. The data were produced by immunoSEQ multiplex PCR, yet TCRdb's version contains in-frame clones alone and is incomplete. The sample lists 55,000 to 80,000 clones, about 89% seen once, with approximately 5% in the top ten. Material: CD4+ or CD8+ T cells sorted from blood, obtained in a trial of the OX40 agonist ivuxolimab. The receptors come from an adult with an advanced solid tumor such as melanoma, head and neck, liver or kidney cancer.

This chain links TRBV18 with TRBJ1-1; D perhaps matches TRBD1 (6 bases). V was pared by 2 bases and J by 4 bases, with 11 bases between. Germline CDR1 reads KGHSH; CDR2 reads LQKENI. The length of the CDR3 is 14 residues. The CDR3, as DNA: TGTGCCAGCTCACCAACGGGGGCTGGCACTGAAGCTTTCTTT. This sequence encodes CASSPTGAGTEAFF.

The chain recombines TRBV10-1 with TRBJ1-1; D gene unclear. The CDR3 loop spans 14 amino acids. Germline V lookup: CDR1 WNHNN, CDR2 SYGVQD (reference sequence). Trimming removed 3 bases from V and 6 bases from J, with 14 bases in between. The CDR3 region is CASSENLIGAEAFF. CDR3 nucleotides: TGCGCCAGCAGTGAAAACTTGATAGGCGCTGAAGCTTTCTTT.

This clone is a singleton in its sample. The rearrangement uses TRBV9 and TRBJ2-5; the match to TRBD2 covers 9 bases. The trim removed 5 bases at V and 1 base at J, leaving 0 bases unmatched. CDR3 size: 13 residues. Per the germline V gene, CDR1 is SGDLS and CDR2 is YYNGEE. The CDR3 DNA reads TGTGCCAGCAGGACTAGCGGCCAAGAGACCCAGTACTTC. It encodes CASRTSGQETQYF.

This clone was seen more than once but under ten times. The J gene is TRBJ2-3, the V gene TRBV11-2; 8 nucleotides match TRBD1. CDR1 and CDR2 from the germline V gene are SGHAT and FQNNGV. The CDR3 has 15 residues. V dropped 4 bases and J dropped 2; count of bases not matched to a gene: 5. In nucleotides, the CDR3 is TGTGCCAGCAGCTCCTTGGACAGGGCCACAGATACGCAGTATTTT. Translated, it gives CASSSLDRATDTQYF. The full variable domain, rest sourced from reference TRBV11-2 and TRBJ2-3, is EAGVAQSPRYKIIEKRQSVAFWCNPISGHATLYWYQQILGQGPKLLIQFQNNGVVDDSQLPKDRFSAERLKGVDSTLKIQPAKLEDSAVYLCASSSLDRATDTQYFGPGTRLTVL.

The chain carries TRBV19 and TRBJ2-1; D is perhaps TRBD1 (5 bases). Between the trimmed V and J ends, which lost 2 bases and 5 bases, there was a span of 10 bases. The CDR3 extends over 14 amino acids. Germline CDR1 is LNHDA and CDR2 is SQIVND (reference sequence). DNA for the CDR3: TGTGCCAGTAGTATAAGGACGACAGACAATGAGCAGTTCTTC. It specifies CASSIRTTDNEQFF.

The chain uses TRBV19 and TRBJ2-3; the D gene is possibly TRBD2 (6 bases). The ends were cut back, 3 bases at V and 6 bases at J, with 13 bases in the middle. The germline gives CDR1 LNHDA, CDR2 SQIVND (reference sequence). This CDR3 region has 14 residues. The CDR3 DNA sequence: TGTGCCAGTAGTATTAGCGGAGGTGGGGATACGCAGTATTTT. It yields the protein CASSISGGGDTQYF.

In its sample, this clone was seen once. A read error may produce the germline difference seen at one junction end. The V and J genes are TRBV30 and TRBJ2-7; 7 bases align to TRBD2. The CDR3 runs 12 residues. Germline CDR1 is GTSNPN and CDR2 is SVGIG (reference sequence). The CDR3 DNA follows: TGTGCCTGGAGCCCCGGGACTAACTTCCCTTTTTTC. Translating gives CAWSPGTNFPFF.

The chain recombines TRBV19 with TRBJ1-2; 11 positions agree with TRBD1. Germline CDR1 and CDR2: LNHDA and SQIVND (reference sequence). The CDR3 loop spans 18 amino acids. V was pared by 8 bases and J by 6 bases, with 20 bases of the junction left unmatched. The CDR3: CASAVVWTGGGIGNGYTF. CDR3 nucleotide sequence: TGTGCCAGTGCAGTTGTCTGGACAGGGGGCGGTATTGGCAATGGCTACACCTTC.

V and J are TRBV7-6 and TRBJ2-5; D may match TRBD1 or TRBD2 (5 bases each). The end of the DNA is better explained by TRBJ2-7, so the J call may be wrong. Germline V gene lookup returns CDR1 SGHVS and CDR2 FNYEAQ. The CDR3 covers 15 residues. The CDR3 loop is CASSTRSRGSGEQYF. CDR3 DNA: TGTGCCAGCAGCACCAGGTCCCGGGGCAGCGGCGAGCAGTACTTC.

Here the CDR3 reads CASSPGQKETQYF. CDR3 sequence (DNA): TGTGCCAGCTCACCTGGGCAGAAAGAGACCCAGTACTTC. This chain uses TRBV18 with TRBJ2-5; D not certain. The germline CDR1 and CDR2 sequences are KGHSH and LQKENI. The V gene lost 3 bases and the J gene lost 3 bases, with 8 bases spanning the gap. This CDR3 has 13 amino acids. The full variable domain, its missing parts supplied by reference TRBV18 and TRBJ2-5, is NAGVMQNPRHLVRRRGQEARLRCSPMKGHSHVYWYRQLPEEGLKFMVYLQKENIIDESGMPKERFSAEFPKEGPSILRIQQVVRGDSAAYFCASSPGQKETQYFGPGTRLLVL.

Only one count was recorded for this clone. CDR3 DNA sequence: TGTGCCAGTAGACGGACTAGCGGGGCCTACAATGAGCAGTTCTTC. Encoded protein: CASRRTSGAYNEQFF. The chain links TRBV19 to TRBJ2-1; 12 bases map to TRBD2. J was trimmed by 2 bases and V by 6 bases; bases with no gene match: 2. CDR1 and CDR2 (germline): LNHDA, SQIVND (reference sequence). This CDR3 is 15 amino acids long.

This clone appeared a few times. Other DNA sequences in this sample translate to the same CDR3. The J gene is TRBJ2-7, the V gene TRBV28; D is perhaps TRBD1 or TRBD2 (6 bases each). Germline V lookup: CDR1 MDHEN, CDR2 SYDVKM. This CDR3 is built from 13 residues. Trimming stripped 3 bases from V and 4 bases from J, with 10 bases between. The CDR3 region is CASSLGGQYEQYF. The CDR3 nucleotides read TGTGCCAGCAGTTTGGGGGGCCAATACGAGCAGTACTTC. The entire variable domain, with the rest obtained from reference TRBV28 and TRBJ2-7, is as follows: DVKVTQSSRYLVKRTGEKVFLECVQDMDHENMFWYRQDPGLGLRLIYFSYDVKMKEKGDIPEGYSVSREKKERFSLILESASTNQTSMYLCASSLGGQYEQYFGPGTRLTVT.

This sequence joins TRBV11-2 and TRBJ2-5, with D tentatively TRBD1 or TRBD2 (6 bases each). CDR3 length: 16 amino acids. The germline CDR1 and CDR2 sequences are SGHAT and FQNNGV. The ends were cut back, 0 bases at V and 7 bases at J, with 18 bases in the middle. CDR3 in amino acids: CASSLDGGSRGGTQYF. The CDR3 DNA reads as TGTGCCAGCAGCTTAGATGGGGGCAGTCGGGGAGGGACCCAGTACTTC.

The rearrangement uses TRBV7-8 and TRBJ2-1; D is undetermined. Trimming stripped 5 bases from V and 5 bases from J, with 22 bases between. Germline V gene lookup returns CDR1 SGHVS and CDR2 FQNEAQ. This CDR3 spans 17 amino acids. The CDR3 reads CASSRFMGTFANNEQFF. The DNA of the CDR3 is TGTGCCAGCAGCCGTTTTATGGGCACTTTCGCCAACAATGAGCAGTTCTTC.

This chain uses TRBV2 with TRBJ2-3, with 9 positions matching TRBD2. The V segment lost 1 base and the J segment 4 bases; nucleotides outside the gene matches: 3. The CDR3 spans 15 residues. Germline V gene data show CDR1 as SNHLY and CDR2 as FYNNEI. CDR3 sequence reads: CASSEDAGGADTQYF. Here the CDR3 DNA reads TGTGCCAGCAGTGAAGACGCGGGAGGGGCAGATACGCAGTATTTT.

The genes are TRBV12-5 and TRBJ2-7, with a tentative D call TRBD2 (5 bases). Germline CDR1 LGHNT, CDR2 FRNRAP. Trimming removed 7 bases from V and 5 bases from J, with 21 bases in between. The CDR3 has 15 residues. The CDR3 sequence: CASVPIGSVLNEQYF. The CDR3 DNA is TGTGCTAGTGTCCCGATAGGGAGCGTTCTAAACGAGCAGTACTTC.

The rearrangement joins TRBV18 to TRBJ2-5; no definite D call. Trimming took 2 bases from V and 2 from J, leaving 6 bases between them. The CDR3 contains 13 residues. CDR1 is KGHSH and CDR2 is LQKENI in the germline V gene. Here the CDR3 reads CASSPGIQETQYF. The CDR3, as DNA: TGTGCCAGCTCACCAGGCATACAAGAGACCCAGTACTTC.

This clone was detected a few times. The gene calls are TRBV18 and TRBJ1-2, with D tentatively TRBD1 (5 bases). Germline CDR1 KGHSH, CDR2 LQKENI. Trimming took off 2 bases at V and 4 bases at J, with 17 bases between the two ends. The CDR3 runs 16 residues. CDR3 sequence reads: CASSPITGDSGYGYTF. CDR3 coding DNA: TGTGCCAGCTCACCAATCACGGGGGACTCAGGCTATGGCTACACCTTC. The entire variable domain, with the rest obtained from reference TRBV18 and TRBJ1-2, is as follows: NAGVMQNPRHLVRRRGQEARLRCSPMKGHSHVYWYRQLPEEGLKFMVYLQKENIIDESGMPKERFSAEFPKEGPSILRIQQVVRGDSAAYFCASSPITGDSGYGYTFGSGTRLTVV.

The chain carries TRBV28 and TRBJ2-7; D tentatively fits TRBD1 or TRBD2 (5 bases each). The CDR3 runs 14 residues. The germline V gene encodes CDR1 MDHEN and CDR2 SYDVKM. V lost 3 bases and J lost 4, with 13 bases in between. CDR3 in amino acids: CASSFLGPRYEQYF. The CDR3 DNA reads TGTGCCAGCAGTTTCCTGGGACCGAGGTACGAGCAGTACTTC. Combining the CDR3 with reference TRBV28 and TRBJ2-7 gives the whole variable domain DVKVTQSSRYLVKRTGEKVFLECVQDMDHENMFWYRQDPGLGLRLIYFSYDVKMKEKGDIPEGYSVSREKKERFSLILESASTNQTSMYLCASSFLGPRYEQYFGPGTRLTVT.